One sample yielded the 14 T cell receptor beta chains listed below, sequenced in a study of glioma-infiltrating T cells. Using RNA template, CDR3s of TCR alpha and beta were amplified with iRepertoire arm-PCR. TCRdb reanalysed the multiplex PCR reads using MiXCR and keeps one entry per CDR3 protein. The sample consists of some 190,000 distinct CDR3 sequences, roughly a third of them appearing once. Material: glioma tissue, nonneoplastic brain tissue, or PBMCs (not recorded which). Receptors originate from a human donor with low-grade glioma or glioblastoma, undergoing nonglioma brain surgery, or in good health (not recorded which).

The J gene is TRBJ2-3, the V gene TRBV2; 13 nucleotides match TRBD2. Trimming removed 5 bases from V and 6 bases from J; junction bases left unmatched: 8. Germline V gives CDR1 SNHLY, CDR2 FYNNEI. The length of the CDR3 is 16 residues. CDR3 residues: CASSQTTSGRPDTQYF. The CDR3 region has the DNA TGTGCCAGCAGTCAAACGACTAGCGGGAGGCCCGATACGCAGTATTTT. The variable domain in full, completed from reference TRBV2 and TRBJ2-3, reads EPEVTQTPSHQVTQMGQEVILRCVPISNHLYFYWYRQILGQKVEFLVSFYNNEISEKSEIFDDQFSVERPDGSNFTLKIRSTKLEDSAMYFCASSQTTSGRPDTQYFGPGTRLTVL.

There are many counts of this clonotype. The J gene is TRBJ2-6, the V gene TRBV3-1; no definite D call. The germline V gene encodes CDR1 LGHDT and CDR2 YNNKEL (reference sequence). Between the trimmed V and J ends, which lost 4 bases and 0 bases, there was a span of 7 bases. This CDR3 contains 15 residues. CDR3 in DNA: TGTGCCAGCAGCCTAAGCATCTCTGGGGCCAACGTCCTGACTTTC. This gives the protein CASSLSISGANVLTF.

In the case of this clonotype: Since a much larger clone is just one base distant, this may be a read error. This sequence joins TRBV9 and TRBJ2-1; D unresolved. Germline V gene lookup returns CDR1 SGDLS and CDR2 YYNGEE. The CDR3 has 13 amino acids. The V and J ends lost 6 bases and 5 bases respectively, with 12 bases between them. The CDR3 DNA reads TGTGCCAGCATCGCCCGAGGAAACAATGAGCAGTTCTTC. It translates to CASIARGNNEQFF.

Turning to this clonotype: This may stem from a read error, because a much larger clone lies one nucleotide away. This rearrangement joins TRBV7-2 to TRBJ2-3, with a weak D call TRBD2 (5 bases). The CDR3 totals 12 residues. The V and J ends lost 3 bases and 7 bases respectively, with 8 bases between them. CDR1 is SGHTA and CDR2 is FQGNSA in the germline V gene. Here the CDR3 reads CASSLIAHTQYF. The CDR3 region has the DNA TGTGCCAGCAGCTTGATAGCGCATACGCAGTATTTT. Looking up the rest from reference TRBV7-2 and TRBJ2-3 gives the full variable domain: GAGVSQSPSNKVTEKGKDVELRCDPISGHTALYWYRQSLGQGLEFLIYFQGNSAPDKSGLPSDRFSAERTGGSVSTLTIQRTQQEDSAVYLCASSLIAHTQYFGPGTRLTVL.

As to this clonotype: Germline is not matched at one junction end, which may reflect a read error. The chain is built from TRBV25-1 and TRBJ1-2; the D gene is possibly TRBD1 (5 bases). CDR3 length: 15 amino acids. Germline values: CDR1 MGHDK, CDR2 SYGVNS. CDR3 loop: CASSDVGEPNYGYTF. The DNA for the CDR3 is TGTGCCAGCAGTGATGTGGGGGAACCAAACTATGGCTACACGTTC.

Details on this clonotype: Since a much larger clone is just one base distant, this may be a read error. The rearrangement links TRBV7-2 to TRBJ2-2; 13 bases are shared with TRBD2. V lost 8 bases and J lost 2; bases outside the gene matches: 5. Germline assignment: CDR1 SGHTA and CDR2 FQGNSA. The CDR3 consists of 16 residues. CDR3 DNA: TGTGCCAGCCTCCGGACTAGCGGGGGTAACACCGGGGAGCTGTTTTTT. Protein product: CASLRTSGGNTGELFF.

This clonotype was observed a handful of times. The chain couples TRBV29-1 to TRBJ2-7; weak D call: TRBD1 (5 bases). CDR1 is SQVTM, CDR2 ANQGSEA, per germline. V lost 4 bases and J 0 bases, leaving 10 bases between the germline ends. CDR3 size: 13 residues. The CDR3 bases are TGCAGCGTTGGGGGCAGAAGCTCCTACGAGCAGTACTTC. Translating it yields CSVGGRSSYEQYF.

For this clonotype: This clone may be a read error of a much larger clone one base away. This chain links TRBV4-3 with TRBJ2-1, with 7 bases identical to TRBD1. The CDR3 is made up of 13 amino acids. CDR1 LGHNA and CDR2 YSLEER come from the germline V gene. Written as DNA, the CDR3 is TGCGCCAGCAGCCGACAGGGACCGGACGAGCAGCTCTTC. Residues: CASSRQGPDEQLF.

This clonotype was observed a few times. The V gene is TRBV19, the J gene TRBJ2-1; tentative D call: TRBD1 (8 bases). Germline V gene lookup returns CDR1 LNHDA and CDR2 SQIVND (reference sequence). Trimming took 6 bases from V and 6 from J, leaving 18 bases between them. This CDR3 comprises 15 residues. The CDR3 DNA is TGTGCCAGTAGCTGGGGGGGGGACAGGAGCAATGAGCAGTTCTTC. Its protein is CASSWGGDRSNEQFF.

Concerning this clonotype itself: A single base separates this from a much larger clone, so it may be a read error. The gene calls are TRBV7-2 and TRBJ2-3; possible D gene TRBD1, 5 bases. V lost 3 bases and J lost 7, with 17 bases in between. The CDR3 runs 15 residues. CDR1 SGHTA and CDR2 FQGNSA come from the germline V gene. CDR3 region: CASSLGPQVINTQYF. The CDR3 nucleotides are TGTGCCAGCAGCTTGGGGCCACAGGTCATTAATACGCAGTATTTT.

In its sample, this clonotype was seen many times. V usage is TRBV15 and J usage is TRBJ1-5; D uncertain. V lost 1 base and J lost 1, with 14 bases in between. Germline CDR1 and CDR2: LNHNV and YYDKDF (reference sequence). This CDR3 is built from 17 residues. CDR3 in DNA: TGTGCCACCAGCAGAGTCGGCGGAAGAGGAAGCAATCAGCCCCAGCATTTT. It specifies CATSRVGGRGSNQPQHF. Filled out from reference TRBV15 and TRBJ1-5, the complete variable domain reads DAMVIQNPRYQVTQFGKPVTLSCSQTLNHNVMYWYQQKSSQAPKLLFHYYDKDFNNEADTPDNFQSRRPNTSFCFLDIRSPGLGDTAMYLCATSRVGGRGSNQPQHFGDGTRLSIL.

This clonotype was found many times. This CDR3 reads CASSLPQGANYEQYF. The CDR3 DNA is TGTGCCAGCAGCTTACCCCAGGGGGCGAATTACGAGCAGTACTTC. The chain uses TRBV7-9 and TRBJ2-7, with 8 positions matching TRBD1. Per germline, CDR1 SEHNR and CDR2 FQNEAQ (reference sequence). The CDR3 totals 15 residues. The V and J ends lost 2 bases and 4 bases, in that order; junction bases with no gene match: 7.

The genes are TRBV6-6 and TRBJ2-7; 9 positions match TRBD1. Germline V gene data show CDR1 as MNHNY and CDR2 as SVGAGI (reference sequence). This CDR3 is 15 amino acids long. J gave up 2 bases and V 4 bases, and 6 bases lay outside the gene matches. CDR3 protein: CASSLGTGIPYEQYF. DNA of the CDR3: TGTGCCAGCAGTTTAGGGACAGGGATTCCCTACGAGCAGTACTTC.

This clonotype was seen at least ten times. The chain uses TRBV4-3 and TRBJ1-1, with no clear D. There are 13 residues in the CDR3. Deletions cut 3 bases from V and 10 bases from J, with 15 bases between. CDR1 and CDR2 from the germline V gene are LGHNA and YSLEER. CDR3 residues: CASSQVPDLPAFF. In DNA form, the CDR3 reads TGCGCCAGCAGCCAGGTACCGGACCTACCAGCTTTCTTT.